This T cell receptor beta chain was documented in a study of blood T cell repertoires in COVID-19 (TCRdb year 2020). Study-wide context: Collaborator samples came from the United States, Italy and Spain and covered acute and convalescent phases of COVID-19. The material from the prospective study consisted of cDNA or gDNA derived from T cells, B-cell-depleted T cells, or PBMCs. The dataset comprised deeply sampled blood TCRbeta repertoires from subjects exposed to, actively infected with, or recovered from COVID-19. A freely available public database, intended as a resource for researchers studying the immune response to SARS-CoV-2, is where the repertoires were released. The samples were drawn from the first 160 participants of the ongoing ImmuneRACE study and from under 1,500 subjects provided by 6 global collaborators. The sample metadata nearly always contained a de-identified subject ID, COVID-19 status, age in years and sex. HLA class I and class II types, where available, came from metadata supplied by the sample provider rather than from assay-based typing. Study-level results and caveats: The quantity of clinical and demographic metadata differed by source and by participant and was supplied without curation.

Including the terminal cysteine and phenylalanine, the CDR3 comprises 13 residues. This entry keeps only the CDR3 DNA: 39 bases, framed from base 1. The junction carries 8 bases between V and J, which are trimmed by 5 bases and 1 base respectively. Based on the germline V gene, the CDR1 and CDR2 sequences are MNHEY and SVGAGI. TCRbeta CDR3 regions were amplified from genomic DNA using the immunoSEQ Assay, a bias-controlled multiplex PCR. In the paper's pipeline: The number of nucleated cells in each sample was estimated by amplification of reference gene primers within the assay. Sequence reads were collapsed and filtered to measure the absolute abundance of every unique TCRbeta CDR3 rearrangement. For each sample, productive Simpson clonality was calculated by taking the square root of Simpson's diversity index across productive rearrangements. As stored in TCRdb, this immuneACCESS dataset retains in-frame rearrangements with V and J assigned. A fraction of the clones does not appear; measured against another copy, unresolved V genes explain less than half of the discrepancy, and the remainder lacks a known reason. The DNA gave D and trimming, while V, J and clone size come from that table. In all, the sample holds roughly 340,000 clones, and 80% to 90% of those were seen once. The top ten clonotypes cover less than 1.2% of the sample.

On this clone: Its antigen target is currently unknown. It has no much larger one-base neighbor in the sample; base qualities were not kept.

Participants in the prospective study were enrolled through a virtual design, were aged roughly 18 to 95 years, and lived in 24 United States geographic areas. Cohort assignment in the prospective study relied on participant-reported clinical history from a screening survey and a study questionnaire. ImmuneRACE Cohort 3 recovered participants were defined by two consecutive negative NP/OP PCR tests, healthcare professional clearance, or symptom resolution. Mobile phlebotomists in the prospective study collected whole blood, serum and a nasopharyngeal or oropharyngeal swab from every participant. Over a roughly 2-month period, participants in the prospective study had the option of providing additional blood draws and questionnaires. Prospective study blood samples were shipped either frozen or at room temperature before DNA extraction.

Here the chain combines TRBV6-5 and TRBJ1-1; the D gene is perhaps TRBD1, on 5 matching bases. The sample taken for sequencing was PBMCs or T cells enriched from blood (not recorded which). This TCR was sampled from a man between 18 and 29 years old who had recovered from COVID-19. The CDR3 sequence is CASSLDKNTEAFF. The bases read TGTGCCAGCAGTCTGGACAAGAACACTGAAGCTTTCTTT.